This T cell receptor beta chain was profiled in a study of human T cells and chemical hapten exposure. The germline V gene has CDR1 SGHTA and CDR2 FQGNSA. The CDR3 contains 16 residues. V lost 5 bases to trimming and J lost 4 bases, with 18 bases between them. TCRdb re-called the RACE reads with MiXCR, one entry per CDR3 protein. The sample has about 49,000 distinct CDR3 sequences, about 9% seen once. The sample's time point: patch test 1, 2 weeks after DPC sensitization. Treatment specified: therapeutic diphenylcyclopropenone sensitization with weekly scalp DPC. This clonotype was recorded at least ten times.

The sample here was whole blood, taken in connection with sensitization to the hapten diphenylcyclopropenone (DPC). The receptor's source is a woman aged 45-65 years with alopecia areata. Some clones in this sample may be carry-over from other donors' samples. The chain uses TRBV7-2 and TRBJ2-1; a weak D match, TRBD2 (6 bases). The CDR3 nucleotides read TGTGCCAGCAGCATAGATAGCGGCACCCCTTACAATGAGCAGTTCTTC. The encoded protein is CASSIDSGTPYNEQFF.